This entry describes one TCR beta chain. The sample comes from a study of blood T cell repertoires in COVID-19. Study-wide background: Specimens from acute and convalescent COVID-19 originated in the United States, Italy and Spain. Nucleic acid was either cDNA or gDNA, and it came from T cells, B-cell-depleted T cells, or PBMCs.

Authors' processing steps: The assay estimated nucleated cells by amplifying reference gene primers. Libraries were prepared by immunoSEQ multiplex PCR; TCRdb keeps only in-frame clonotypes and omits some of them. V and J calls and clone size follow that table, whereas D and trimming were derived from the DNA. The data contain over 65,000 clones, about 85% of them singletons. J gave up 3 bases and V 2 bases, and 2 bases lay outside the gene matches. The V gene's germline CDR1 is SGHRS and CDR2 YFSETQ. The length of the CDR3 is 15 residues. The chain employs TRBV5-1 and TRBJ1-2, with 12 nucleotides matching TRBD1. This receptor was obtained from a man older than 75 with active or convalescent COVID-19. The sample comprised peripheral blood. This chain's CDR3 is CASSLGTGGYYGYTF. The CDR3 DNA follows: TGCGCCAGCAGCTTAGGGACAGGGGGCTACTATGGCTACACCTTC.